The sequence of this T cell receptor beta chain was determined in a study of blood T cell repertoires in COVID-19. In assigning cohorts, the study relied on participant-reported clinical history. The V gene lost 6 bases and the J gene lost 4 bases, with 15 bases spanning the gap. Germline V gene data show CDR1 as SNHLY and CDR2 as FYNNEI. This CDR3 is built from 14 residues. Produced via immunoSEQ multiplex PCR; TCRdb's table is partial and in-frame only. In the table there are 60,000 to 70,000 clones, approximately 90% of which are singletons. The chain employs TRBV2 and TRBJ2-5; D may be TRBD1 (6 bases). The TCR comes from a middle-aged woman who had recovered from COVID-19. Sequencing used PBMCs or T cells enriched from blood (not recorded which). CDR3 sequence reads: CASSVEQGGETQYF. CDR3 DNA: TGTGCCAGCAGCGTGGAACAGGGTGGAGAGACCCAGTACTTC.